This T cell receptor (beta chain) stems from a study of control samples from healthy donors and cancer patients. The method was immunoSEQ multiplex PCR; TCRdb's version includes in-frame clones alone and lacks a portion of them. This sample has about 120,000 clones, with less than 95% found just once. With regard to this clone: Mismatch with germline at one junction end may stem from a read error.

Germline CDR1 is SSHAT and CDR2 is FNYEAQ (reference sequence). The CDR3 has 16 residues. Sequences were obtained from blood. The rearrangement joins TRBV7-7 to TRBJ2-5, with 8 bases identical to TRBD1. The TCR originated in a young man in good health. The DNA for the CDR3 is TGTGCTAGCAGCTTACACGGCAGGGGGCGCGGGGAGACCCAGTACTTC. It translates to CASSLHGRGRGETQYF.